Below, one T cell receptor (beta chain) is given with its context. The sample originates from a study of cytomegalovirus exposure and HLA in healthy donors. Germline CDR1 reads SGHKS; CDR2 reads YYEKEE (reference sequence). V lost 0 bases and J 3 bases, leaving 13 bases between the germline ends. This CDR3 contains 15 residues. PCR involved 60 Vbeta and 13 Jbeta primers. The repertoire was sequenced with immunoSEQ multiplex PCR; TCRdb's copy has only in-frame clones and lacks some. The data show about 98,000 clones, with around 68% seen just once and about 2.5% held by the top ten. This receptor was taken from a man aged 45-65 years in good health and CMV-seronegative. The V gene is TRBV5-5, the J gene TRBJ2-7; no definite D call. The sequenced material came from PBMCs. DNA for the CDR3: TGTGCCAGCAGCTTGGTACCGACAAACTTCTACGAGCAGTACTTC. Its protein product is CASSLVPTNFYEQYF.